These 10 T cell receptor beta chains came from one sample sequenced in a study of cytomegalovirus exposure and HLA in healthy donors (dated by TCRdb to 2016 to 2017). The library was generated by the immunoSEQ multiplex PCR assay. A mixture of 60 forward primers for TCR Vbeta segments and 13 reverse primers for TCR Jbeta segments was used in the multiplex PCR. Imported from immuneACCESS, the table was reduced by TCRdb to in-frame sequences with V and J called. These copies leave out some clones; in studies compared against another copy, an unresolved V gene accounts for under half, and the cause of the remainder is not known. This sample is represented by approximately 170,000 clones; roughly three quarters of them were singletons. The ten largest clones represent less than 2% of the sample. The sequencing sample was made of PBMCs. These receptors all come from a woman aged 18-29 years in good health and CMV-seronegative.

CDR3 coding DNA: TGTGCAAGTGGGGCTACACACAGACAGGGACATCAGCCCCAGCATTTT. Translated: CASGATHRQGHQPQHF. The chain has TRBV12-2 and TRBJ1-5; TRBD1, the D gene given by the table, was not confirmed from the DNA. TRBV12-2 is an annotated pseudogene. CDR3 size: 16 residues.

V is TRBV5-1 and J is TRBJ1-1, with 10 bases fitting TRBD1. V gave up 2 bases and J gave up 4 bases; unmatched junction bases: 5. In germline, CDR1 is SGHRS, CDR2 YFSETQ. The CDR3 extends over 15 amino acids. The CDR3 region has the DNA TGCGCCAGCAGCTTCCGGGACAGGGGTTTCACTGAAGCTTTCTTT. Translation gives CASSFRDRGFTEAFF.

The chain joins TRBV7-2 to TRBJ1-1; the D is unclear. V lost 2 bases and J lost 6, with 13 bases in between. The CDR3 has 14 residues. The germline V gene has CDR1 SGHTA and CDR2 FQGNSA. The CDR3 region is CASSLYGRVAEAFF. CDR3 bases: TGTGCCAGCAGCTTATACGGGAGGGTCGCTGAAGCTTTCTTT.

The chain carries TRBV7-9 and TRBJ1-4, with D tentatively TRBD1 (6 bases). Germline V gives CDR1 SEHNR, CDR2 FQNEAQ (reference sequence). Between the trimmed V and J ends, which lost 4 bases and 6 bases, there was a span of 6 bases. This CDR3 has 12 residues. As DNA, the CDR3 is TGTGCCAGCAGCTGGACAGATGAAAAACTGTTTTTT. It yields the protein CASSWTDEKLFF. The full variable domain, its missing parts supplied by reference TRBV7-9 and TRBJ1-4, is DTGVSQNPRHKITKRGQNVTFRCDPISEHNRLYWYRQTLGQGPEFLTYFQNEAQLEKSRLLSDRFSAERPKGSFSTLEIQRTEQGDSAMYLCASSWTDEKLFFGSGTQLSVL.

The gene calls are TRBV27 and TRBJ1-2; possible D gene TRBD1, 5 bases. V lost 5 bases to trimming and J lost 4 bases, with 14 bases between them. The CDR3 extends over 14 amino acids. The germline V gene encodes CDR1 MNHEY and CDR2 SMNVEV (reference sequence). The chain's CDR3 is CASSPRGYGYGYTF. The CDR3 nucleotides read TGTGCCAGCAGTCCTAGGGGATATGGCTATGGCTACACCTTC.

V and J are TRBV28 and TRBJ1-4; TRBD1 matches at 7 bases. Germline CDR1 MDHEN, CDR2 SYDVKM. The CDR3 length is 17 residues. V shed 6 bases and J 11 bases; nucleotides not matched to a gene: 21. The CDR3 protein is CASRIRGAQYLEPKLFF. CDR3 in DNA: TGTGCCAGCAGGATCAGGGGGGCGCAGTATTTAGAGCCGAAACTGTTTTTT.

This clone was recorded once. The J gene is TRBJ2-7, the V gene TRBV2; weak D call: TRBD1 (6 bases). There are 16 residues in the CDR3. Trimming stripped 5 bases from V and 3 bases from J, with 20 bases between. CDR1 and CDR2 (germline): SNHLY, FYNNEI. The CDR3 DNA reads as TGTGCCAGCAGTCAGTATGACAGGATTCTGGGCTACGAGCAGTACTTC. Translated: CASSQYDRILGYEQYF.

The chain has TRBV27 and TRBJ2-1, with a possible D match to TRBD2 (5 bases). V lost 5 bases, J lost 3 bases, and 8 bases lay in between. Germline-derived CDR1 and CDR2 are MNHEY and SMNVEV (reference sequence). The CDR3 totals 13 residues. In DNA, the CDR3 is TGTGCCAGCAGTGGAGGCCGCTACAATGAGCAGTTCTTC. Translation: CASSGGRYNEQFF.

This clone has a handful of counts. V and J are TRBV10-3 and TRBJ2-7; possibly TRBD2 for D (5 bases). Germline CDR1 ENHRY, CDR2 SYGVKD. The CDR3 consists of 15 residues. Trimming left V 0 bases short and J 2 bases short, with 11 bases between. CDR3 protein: CAISESAGSAYEQYF. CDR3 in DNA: TGTGCCATCAGTGAGTCCGCGGGCAGCGCCTACGAGCAGTACTTC.

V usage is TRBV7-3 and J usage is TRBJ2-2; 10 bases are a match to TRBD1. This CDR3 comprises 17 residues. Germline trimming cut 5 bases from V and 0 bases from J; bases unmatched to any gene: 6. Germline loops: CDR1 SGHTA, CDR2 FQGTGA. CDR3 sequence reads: CASSIHGQGANTGELFF. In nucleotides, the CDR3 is TGTGCCAGCAGCATACATGGACAGGGGGCGAACACCGGGGAGCTGTTTTTT.